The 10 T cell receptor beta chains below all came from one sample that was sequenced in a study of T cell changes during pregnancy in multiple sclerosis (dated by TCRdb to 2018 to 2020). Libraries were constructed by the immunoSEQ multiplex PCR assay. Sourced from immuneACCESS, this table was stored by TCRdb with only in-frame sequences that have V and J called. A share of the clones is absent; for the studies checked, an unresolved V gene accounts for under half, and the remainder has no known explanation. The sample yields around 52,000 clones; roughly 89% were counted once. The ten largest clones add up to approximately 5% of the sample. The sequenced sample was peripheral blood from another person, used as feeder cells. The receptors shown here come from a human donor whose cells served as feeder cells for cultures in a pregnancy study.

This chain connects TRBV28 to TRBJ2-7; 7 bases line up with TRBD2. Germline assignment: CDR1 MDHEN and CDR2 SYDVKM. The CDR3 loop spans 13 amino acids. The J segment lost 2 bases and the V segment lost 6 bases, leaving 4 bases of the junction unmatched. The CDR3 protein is CASSVGTTYEQYF. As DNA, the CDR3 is TGTGCCAGCAGCGTAGGGACTACCTACGAGCAGTACTTC. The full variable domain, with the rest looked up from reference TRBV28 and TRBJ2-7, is DVKVTQSSRYLVKRTGEKVFLECVQDMDHENMFWYRQDPGLGLRLIYFSYDVKMKEKGDIPEGYSVSREKKERFSLILESASTNQTSMYLCASSVGTTYEQYFGPGTRLTVT.

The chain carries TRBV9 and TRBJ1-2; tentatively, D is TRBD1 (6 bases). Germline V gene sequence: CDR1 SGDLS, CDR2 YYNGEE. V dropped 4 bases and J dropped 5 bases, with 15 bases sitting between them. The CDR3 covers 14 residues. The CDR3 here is CASSPGQSGYGYTF. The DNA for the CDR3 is TGTGCCAGCAGCCCCGGACAGTCGGGGTATGGCTACACCTTC.

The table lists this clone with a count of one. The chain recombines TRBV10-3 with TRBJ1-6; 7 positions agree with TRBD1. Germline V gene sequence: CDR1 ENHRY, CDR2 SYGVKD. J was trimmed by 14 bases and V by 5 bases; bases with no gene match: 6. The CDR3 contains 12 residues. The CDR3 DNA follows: TGTGCCATCAGTATGGACAGGATTGCCCTCCACTTT. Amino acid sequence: CAISMDRIALHF.

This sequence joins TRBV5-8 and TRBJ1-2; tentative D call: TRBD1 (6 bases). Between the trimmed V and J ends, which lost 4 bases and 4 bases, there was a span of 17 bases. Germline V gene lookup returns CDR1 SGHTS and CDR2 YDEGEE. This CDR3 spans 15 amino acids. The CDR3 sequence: CASSISSGGGYGYTF. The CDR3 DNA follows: TGTGCCAGCAGCATTTCATCCGGGGGCGGCTATGGCTACACCTTC.

In DNA, the CDR3 is TGTGCCAGTACGACCCCCCGTACATGGGACACTGAAGCTTTCTTT. Translated: CASTTPRTWDTEAFF. This sequence joins TRBV21-1 and TRBJ1-1. TRBV21-1 is annotated as a pseudogene. The CDR3 length is 15 residues.

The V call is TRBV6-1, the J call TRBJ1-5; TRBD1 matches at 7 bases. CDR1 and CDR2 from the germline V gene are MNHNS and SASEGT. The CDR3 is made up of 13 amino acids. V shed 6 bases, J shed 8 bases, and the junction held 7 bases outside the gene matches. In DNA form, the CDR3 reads TGTGCCAGCAGGCCAGGGGGTTATGAGCCCCAGCATTTT. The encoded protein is CASRPGGYEPQHF.

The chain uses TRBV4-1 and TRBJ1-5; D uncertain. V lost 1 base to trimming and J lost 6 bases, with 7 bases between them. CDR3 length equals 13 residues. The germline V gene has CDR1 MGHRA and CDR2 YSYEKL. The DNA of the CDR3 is TGCGCCAGCAGCCAAGGGGCCCCTCAGCCCCAGCATTTT. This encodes CASSQGAPQPQHF.

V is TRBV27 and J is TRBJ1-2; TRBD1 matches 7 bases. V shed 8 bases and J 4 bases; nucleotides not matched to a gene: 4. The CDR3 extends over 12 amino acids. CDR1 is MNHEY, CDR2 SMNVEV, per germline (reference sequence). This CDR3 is CASGQAAYGYTF. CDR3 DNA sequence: TGTGCCAGCGGACAGGCGGCCTATGGCTACACCTTC.

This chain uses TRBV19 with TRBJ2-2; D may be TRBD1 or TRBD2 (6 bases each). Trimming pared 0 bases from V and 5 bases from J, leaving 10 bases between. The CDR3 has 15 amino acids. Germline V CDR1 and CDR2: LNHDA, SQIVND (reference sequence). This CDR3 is CASSIDGGGTGELFF. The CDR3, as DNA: TGTGCCAGTAGTATAGATGGAGGGGGAACCGGGGAGCTGTTTTTT.

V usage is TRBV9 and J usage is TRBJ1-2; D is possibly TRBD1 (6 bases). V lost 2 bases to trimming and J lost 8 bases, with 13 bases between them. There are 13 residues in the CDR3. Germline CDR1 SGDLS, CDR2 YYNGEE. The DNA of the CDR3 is TGTGCCAGCAGCGTTTCCTACAGGGAAGGCTACACCTTC. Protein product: CASSVSYREGYTF.